This section outlines one TCR beta chain sequence together with its context. The clone's antigen remains unknown. The cohort comprised 550 to 700 healthy bone marrow donors. At the time of sampling, all cohort members were nominally healthy, though unrecorded immune exposures were likely present. The donor tested CMV seronegative, placing the donor among the approximately 360 seronegative members of the cohort. Every donor gave a peripheral blood sample, and the peripheral blood mononuclear cells from that sample were used for TCR beta sequencing. The Qiagen DNeasy Blood Extraction Kit was used to extract genomic DNA from the blood cell samples. This sample is part of a study of cytomegalovirus exposure and HLA in healthy donors (dated by TCRdb to the late 2010s). With regard to the full study: In an earlier analysis of some 550 of the donors, 276 Gb of sequence data and 117 million unique TCR beta sequences from 150 million to 200 million T cells were reported. An early release that covered fewer than 750 HLA-typed donors contained approximately 300 gigabases of sequencing data and 75 million to 100 million unique TCR sequences. Of the approximately 400 genotyped donors, about 80% fell in the genetic ancestry cluster associated with self-reported Caucasian donors. The study aimed to test whether cataloging public T cell receptors could reveal signatures of past pathogen exposure. Using immunosequencing, the study profiled T cell repertoires from around 670 subjects and related those repertoires to cytomegalovirus serostatus. A separate validation cohort of roughly 130 different subjects was used in addition to the 666-subject first cohort. High-throughput TCR immunosequencing, statistical association of individual TCRs with disease status, and machine learning were combined to predict cytomegalovirus infection status. A later analysis re-examined previously published TCR beta repertoires from about 700 donors and added high-resolution HLA genotyping to investigate patterns of TCR occurrence. Rather than using new phenotypic data, the later analysis identified candidate immune exposures from TCR beta sequences and from how often those sequences occurred across donors. In an earlier analysis of about 590 of the donors, high-throughput TCR beta sequencing was used to judge whether each TCR beta V gene segment behaved as functional or pseudogenic. Donor age, sex, ethnicity and CMV serostatus were compiled together with the repertoire data. In a later genetic analysis, genome-wide SNP genotypes for 398 of the 666 donors were used, and that subset was treated as a discovery cohort. Every discovery cohort repertoire had been produced on one sequencing platform. HLA typing covered class I and class II loci at four-digit resolution. Typing coverage varied by locus: roughly 629-640 donors for A, B, C, DRB1 and DQB1; some 520 for DQA1; more than 600 for DPA1; fewer than 480 for DPB1. Because of strong linkage in the cohort, 5 or 6 DR-DQ haplotypes were treated as single units for association and clustering. Among approximately 370 genotyped donors of the cohort, an average of around 250,000 unique TCR beta nucleotide sequences was sequenced per donor, of which about 18% were non-productive. Findings and caveats that apply to the study as a whole: The classifier was reported to diagnose cytomegalovirus status with high specificity and sensitivity in both the original cohort and the validation cohort. Because HLA typing was unavailable for some donors at each locus, only the typed subset was used in association tests. In vitro tests confirmed that a few of the cytomegalovirus-associated TCR beta chains recognize cytomegalovirus antigens. A later analysis found that HLA-associated TCR beta chains were more clonally expanded and had lower generation probabilities than equally common non-associated chains. In the study, some 160 TCR beta chains were listed as associated with cytomegalovirus. The cohort was sequenced for TCR beta chains only, and without alpha or paired-chain data the features that could be detected were limited. A later genetic analysis associated a missense DCLRE1C variant with V-gene and J-gene trimming of TCR beta chains, and an independent cohort replicated the association. Some IMGT-functional V segments, including TRBV6-2 and TRBV6-3, could not be distinguished by the 87-base-pair reads and were therefore excluded. A later analysis found that TCR association rates varied across HLA loci, with DRB1 alleles showing the most associated TCRs and HLA-C alleles the fewest. A further reported finding was that TCR beta sequences accurately predicted the HLA-A and HLA-B alleles for most subjects in the first cohort. According to a later analysis, parvovirus B19, influenza, CMV and Epstein-Barr virus appeared linked to several top co-occurrence clusters. A later analysis found that most CMV-associated TCR beta chains appeared HLA-restricted, with HLA associations seemingly driven largely by CMV exposure. Correlated functional status among segregating V segments might reflect linkage disequilibrium, but an unknown experimental factor could not be ruled out. A group of highly shared sequence variants was considered likely to be a technical artifact of the sequencing pipeline. In a later analysis, 15,000 to 20,000 TCR beta sequences were associated with specific HLA alleles at a false discovery rate of 0.05. The authors suggested that the approach could potentially be generalized to other disease states and immunological phenotypes. In an earlier analysis of a few hundred of the donors, most TCR beta V segments were observed in productive rearrangements about 87% or about 30% of the time, broadly matching IMGT annotations. Compared with the approximately 710-donor mean, donors in an Asian-associated ancestry cluster had fewer N-insertions in productive TCRs, according to a later genetic analysis. Most TCR sequences were observed very rarely across donors, whereas some public TCRs were present in many individuals. For the cohort, immune exposure information was limited to CMV serostatus. When HLA alleles, especially DR and DQ, strongly co-occurred, attributing TCR associations to individual alleles was difficult. About 15 rarely observed V segments, including chromosome 9 orphons, were excluded from the earlier analysis of several hundred of the donors because counts were too low. Presence/absence analyses assumed roughly uniform sequencing depth across donors, an assumption that may not hold.

Libraries were prepared through the immunoSEQ multiplex PCR assay. A mixture of 60 forward primers for TCR Vbeta segments and 13 reverse primers for TCR Jbeta segments was used in the multiplex PCR. The CDR3 region of rearranged TCR beta genes was amplified from genomic DNA with a multiplex PCR assay. Amplified TCR beta libraries were sequenced as 87-base-pair reads on the Illumina HiSeq System. In the paper's pipeline: In a later analysis, 70 million to 95 million unique TCR beta chains were counted across the 500 to 850 repertoires, and roughly 9.9 million of these chains were shared by at least two donors. A nearest-neighbor algorithm error-corrected the raw reads and collapsed the reads into unique sequences, merging closely related sequences to remove PCR and sequencing errors. V, D and J gene segments were assigned by aligning CDR3 sequences to IMGT reference sequences. For a sequence to be retained, at least a six-nucleotide match to both a V gene segment and a J gene segment was required. A rearrangement was called productive if the CDR3 had no stop codons and remained in frame with V and J, and every other rearrangement was called non-productive. Following IMGT convention, CDR3 was defined as the stretch from the second conserved V-encoded cysteine up to the conserved J-encoded phenylalanine. The earlier analysis of some 600 of the donors excluded sequences that lacked an unambiguous match to a single V gene segment. In an earlier analysis of 450 to 700 of the donors, V segments were called functional above 56.7% productive rearrangements and were called segregating when the between-donor standard deviation exceeded 5%. To diagnose cytomegalovirus status from the catalog of TCR beta chain sequences, a statistical classification framework was built. V and J gene assignment, in a later analysis, came from comparing TCR nucleotide sequences with IMGT/GENE-DB human TR gene sequences. A later analysis assigned CDR3 sequences and most-parsimonious VDJ recombination scenarios with the TCRdist pipeline. In a later analysis, each TCR beta chain was defined by its CDR3 amino acid sequence together with its V-gene family, and reads lacking a unique V-gene family were excluded. To address suspected cross-contamination and a sequencing artifact, a later analysis removed 550 to 750 highly shared, low-generation-probability nucleotide sequences. In a later analysis, a clonal expansion index for each public chain was calculated from normalized within-repertoire ranks of inferred template counts. In a later analysis, generation probabilities were computed with a VDJ recombination model fitted to out-of-frame rearrangements, and the resulting probabilities were checked against IGoR. Hypergeometric tests were used in a later analysis to score TCR-TCR, TCR-HLA and TCR-CMV co-occurrence, with a repertoire-size bias correction applied to the TCR pairs. To estimate false discovery rates, a later analysis permuted the HLA or CMV assignments 20 times. In a later analysis, co-occurring TCRs were grouped using DBSCAN, and TCRdist sequence similarity was added for clustering within HLA-allele-positive subsets. Repertoires with fewer than 30,000 or more than 120,000 public chains were left out of co-occurrence clustering, as were about 5 repertoires with anomalous nucleotide sharing. TCRdb took this table from immuneACCESS and kept in-frame rearrangements with V and J called. Such tables lack part of the clones; where checked against another copy, unresolved V genes explain under half of the gap, and the rest is unexplained. The V and J calls and clone size come from that table; D and trimming were worked out from the DNA. This sample's table contains some 33,000 clones. The ten largest account for around 5% of the sample.

The germline V gene specifies SGHRS as CDR1 and YFSETQ as CDR2. Including cysteine and phenylalanine, the CDR3 has 14 amino acids. Of the read, only the CDR3 DNA is kept; its 42 bases are in frame from base 1. V has 4 bases trimmed and J has 2 bases trimmed; junction bases matching no gene number 4. Rearrangement joined TRBV5-1 to TRBJ2-5, with 8 junctional bases fitting TRBD1. The origin of this receptor is a female donor in good health and CMV-seronegative. Sequencing was performed on PBMCs. DNA sequence: TGCGCCAGCAGCACCGGACAGGGTCAAGAGACCCAGTACTTC. The encoded protein is CASSTGQGQETQYF.